Listed below are T cell receptor beta chains from one sample, sequenced in a study of cytomegalovirus exposure and HLA in healthy donors. The protocol was immunoSEQ multiplex PCR, while the TCRdb copy is restricted to in-frame clones and leaves out a portion. The sample records roughly 140,000 clones, over 60% being singletons. The source material was PBMCs. These receptors were taken from a woman in her forties in good health and CMV-seronegative. CDR3s include the opening cysteine and the closing phenylalanine or tryptophan. A D gene is named only where the DNA matches it firmly. A row's size may be missing; if present it is once, few, many or a size class.

D gene | clone size | J gene | V gene | CDR3 length | CDR3 protein | CDR3 DNA
TRBD1 | - | TRBJ1-4 | TRBV13 | 18 | CASSLGGQGNSWHEKLFF | TGTGCCAGCAGCTTAGGCGGACAGGGGAATTCGTGGCATGAAAAACTGTTTTTT
TRBD2 | - | TRBJ2-1 | TRBV7-9 | 18 | CASSLGPGGAGALDEQFF | TGTGCCAGCAGCTTAGGCCCCGGGGGGGCGGGAGCTCTTGATGAGCAGTTCTTC
TRBD1 | - | TRBJ2-2 | TRBV5-1 | 15 | CASRGTGFDTGELFF | TGCGCCAGCAGGGGGACAGGGTTTGACACCGGGGAGCTGTTTTTT
TRBD2 | - | TRBJ2-7 | TRBV6-1 | 17 | CASSDRILAGGTYEQYF | TGTGCCAGCAGTGACCGAATCCTAGCGGGAGGTACCTACGAGCAGTACTTC
TRBD2 | - | TRBJ2-1 | TRBV27 | 18 | CASRTGLAGLQGYNEQFF | TGTGCCAGCAGGACGGGACTAGCGGGCCTCCAGGGCTACAATGAGCAGTTCTTC
TRBD2 | - | TRBJ2-5 | TRBV27 | 17 | CASSLSMLAGGQETQYF | TGTGCCAGCAGTTTATCGATGCTAGCGGGGGGCCAAGAGACCCAGTACTTC
TRBD1 | once | TRBJ1-1 | TRBV19 | 14 | CASNRGTPNTEAFF | TGTGCCAGTAACAGGGGAACCCCGAACACTGAAGCTTTCTTT
- | many | TRBJ2-2 | TRBV6-4 | 14 | CASSEGADTGELFF | TGTGCCAGCAGTGAGGGGGCTGACACCGGGGAGCTGTTTTTT
TRBD1 | - | TRBJ1-2 | TRBV5-1 | 14 | CASSLDGTDYGYTF | TGCGCCAGCAGCTTGGATGGGACAGATTATGGCTACACCTTC
TRBD2 | - | TRBJ2-2 | TRBV11-3 | 15 | CASSPGLAGTGELFF | TGTGCCAGCAGCCCCGGACTAGCGGGAACCGGGGAGCTGTTTTTT
TRBD1 | - | TRBJ1-1 | TRBV19 | 12 | CASSIRDREAFF | TGTGCCAGTAGTATCCGGGACAGGGAAGCTTTCTTT
- | - | TRBJ2-7 | TRBV30 | 16 | CAWSVTGRGSSYEQYF | TGTGCCTGGAGTGTAACAGGGAGGGGTAGCTCCTACGAGCAGTACTTC
- | - | TRBJ1-2 | TRBV6-5 | 14 | CASSSLGRGYGYTF | TGTGCCAGCAGTTCCCTGGGTAGGGGGTATGGCTACACCTTC
TRBD2 | - | TRBJ2-1 | TRBV4-2 | 16 | CASSPLTGTSGGEQFF | TGTGCCAGCAGCCCGCTGACCGGGACTAGCGGGGGGGAGCAGTTCTTC